This T cell receptor beta chain came from a study of blood T cells in healthy people across ages. The study's findings and limits: Donors of long life had a larger count of naive CD4+ cells and greater diversity than aged donors. Older individuals had lower TCR beta diversity per million T cells (the decline was roughly linear).

It was with a sample-barcoded 5' primer and a J-beta primer mix that a second PCR of roughly 7 to 12 cycles was run. One entry per CDR3 protein results from TCRdb running MiXCR on the 5' RACE reads. The sample carries 500,000 to 600,000 distinct CDR3 sequences, approximately 30% recorded once. V was shortened by 4 bases and J by 1 base, with 11 bases between the two germline ends. This CDR3 contains 14 residues. Looked up from germline, CDR1 is SGHDT and CDR2 is YYEEEE. Worth noting for this clonotype: Antigen: not known.

The chain is built from TRBV5-6 and TRBJ1-2; D call uncertain. The sequenced sample consisted of blood. The source of this sequence is an older woman in good health. CDR3 DNA sequence: TGTGCCAGCAGCAAGACACTAAATAACTATGGCTACACCTTC. This gives the protein CASSKTLNNYGYTF.